One and the same sample provided the 22 T cell receptor beta chains below, sequenced in a study of blood T cell repertoires in COVID-19. The protocol was immunoSEQ multiplex PCR, while the TCRdb copy is restricted to in-frame clones and leaves out a portion. The table has around 20,000 clones, roughly 89% seen once; the top ten hold 11%. The sample comprised peripheral blood. These TCRs come from a human donor in a cohort sampled during active COVID-19.

The chain is built from TRBV27 and TRBJ2-3; 10 nucleotides align to TRBD2. Germline assignment: CDR1 MNHEY and CDR2 SMNVEV (reference sequence). This CDR3 has 16 residues. The junction had 5 bases not matched to a gene; V was cut back by 4 bases and J by 1 base. The CDR3, as DNA: TGTGCCAGCAGTTCCCCAGCGGGAGGGGGCACAGATACGCAGTATTTT. It encodes CASSSPAGGGTDTQYF.

The chain couples TRBV6-6 to TRBJ1-1; D is undetermined. Germline values: CDR1 MNHNY, CDR2 SVGAGI (reference sequence). The V gene lost 0 bases and the J gene lost 3 bases, with 11 bases spanning the gap. CDR3 length: 15 amino acids. Written as DNA, the CDR3 is TGTGCCAGCAGTTACTCGGTGCCTATAGACACTGAAGCTTTCTTT. Translating gives CASSYSVPIDTEAFF.

The sample holds a few counts of this clone. V gene TRBV7-9 combines with J gene TRBJ2-2; tentative D call: TRBD2 (5 bases). The CDR3 extends over 18 amino acids. Trimming took off 1 base at V and 1 base at J, with 16 bases between the two ends. Germline loops: CDR1 SEHNR, CDR2 FQNEAQ (reference sequence). The CDR3 region is CASSLGAQRLLNTGELFF. In DNA form, the CDR3 reads TGTGCCAGCAGCTTAGGTGCTCAGCGGTTACTGAACACCGGGGAGCTGTTTTTT.

This chain links TRBV2 with TRBJ1-5; D possibly corresponds to TRBD1 (6 bases). CDR3 length equals 15 residues. Germline values: CDR1 SNHLY, CDR2 FYNNEI. Trimming pared 8 bases from V and 0 bases from J, leaving 14 bases between. For the CDR3, the DNA is TGTGCCAGCGTTCGGGACACAGGTAGCAATCAGCCCCAGCATTTT. Its protein product is CASVRDTGSNQPQHF. Full variable domain (remainder filled in from reference TRBV2 and TRBJ1-5): EPEVTQTPSHQVTQMGQEVILRCVPISNHLYFYWYRQILGQKVEFLVSFYNNEISEKSEIFDDQFSVERPDGSNFTLKIRSTKLEDSAMYFCASVRDTGSNQPQHFGDGTRLSIL.

The CDR3 bases are TGCAGCCATCCCAGAGATACGCAGTATTTT. Translated: CSHPRDTQYF. This chain uses TRBV29-1 with TRBJ2-3, with no clear D. Germline lookup yields CDR1 SQVTM and CDR2 ANQGSEA. This CDR3 is built from 10 residues. The V end lost 8 bases, the J end lost 5 bases, and 8 bases lay between the germline ends.

The chain combines TRBV4-1 with TRBJ1-5, with D possibly being TRBD1 (5 bases). The CDR3 loop spans 15 amino acids. V was trimmed by 1 base and J by 4 bases, leaving 11 bases between them. Germline V gene data show CDR1 as MGHRA and CDR2 as YSYEKL. CDR3 coding DNA: TGCGCCAGCAGCCAAGGCGGTAGGGGTAATCAGCCCCAGCATTTT. It yields the protein CASSQGGRGNQPQHF.

The chain combines TRBV27 with TRBJ2-5; 7 bases map to TRBD1. V gave up 9 bases and J gave up 4 bases; unmatched junction bases: 11. The CDR3 covers 14 residues. Germline V gene lookup returns CDR1 MNHEY and CDR2 SMNVEV (reference sequence). The CDR3 is CASRDRTPRETQYF. The DNA of the CDR3 is TGTGCCAGTAGGGACAGAACCCCCCGAGAGACCCAGTACTTC.

This clone has a single count. V gene TRBV7-9 combines with J gene TRBJ2-4, with D possibly being TRBD1 (6 bases). The CDR3 extends over 17 amino acids. With 5 bases removed from V and 0 bases from J, the gap between germline ends came to 17 bases. Germline CDR1 is SEHNR and CDR2 is FQNEAQ (reference sequence). The CDR3 region has the DNA TGTGCCAGCAGCCCAGCGAGGGGGAGCATAGCCAAAAACATTCAGTACTTC. Amino acids: CASSPARGSIAKNIQYF.

The chain combines TRBV5-1 with TRBJ2-3, with D perhaps TRBD2 (6 bases). This CDR3 is built from 16 residues. Trimming pared 4 bases from V and 1 base from J, leaving 16 bases between. Germline CDR1 is SGHRS and CDR2 is YFSETQ. The CDR3 nucleotides are TGCGCCAGCAGCCCCGGGACTGACACCCGCACAGATACGCAGTATTTT. Its protein is CASSPGTDTRTDTQYF.

J is TRBJ2-7 and V is TRBV7-2, with TRBD2 identical over 7 bases. The V and J ends lost 5 bases and 0 bases, in that order; junction bases with no gene match: 7. The CDR3 consists of 15 residues. CDR1 and CDR2 (germline): SGHTA, FQGNSA. The CDR3 sequence: CASSISGPSSYEQYF. The CDR3, as DNA: TGTGCCAGCAGCATTAGCGGGCCGAGCTCCTACGAGCAGTACTTC. The variable domain in full, completed from reference TRBV7-2 and TRBJ2-7, reads GAGVSQSPSNKVTEKGKDVELRCDPISGHTALYWYRQSLGQGLEFLIYFQGNSAPDKSGLPSDRFSAERTGGSVSTLTIQRTQQEDSAVYLCASSISGPSSYEQYFGPGTRLTVT.

The chain combines TRBV6-4 with TRBJ1-5; the match to TRBD1 covers 9 bases. V shed 6 bases and J 2 bases; nucleotides not matched to a gene: 5. The length of the CDR3 is 15 residues. Germline V gene data show CDR1 as MRHNA and CDR2 as SNTAGT. The CDR3 bases are TGTGCCAGCAGCACAGGGGGCTGGGGCAATCAGCCCCAGCATTTT. Protein: CASSTGGWGNQPQHF.

The V call is TRBV2, the J call TRBJ2-7, with TRBD2 matching 9 bases. The germline gives CDR1 SNHLY, CDR2 FYNNEI. V gave up 6 bases and J gave up 0 bases; unmatched junction bases: 12. The CDR3 is 17 residues long. The CDR3 loop is CASSVPGLAQSSYEQYF. CDR3 bases: TGTGCCAGCAGCGTCCCGGGACTAGCACAGAGCTCCTACGAGCAGTACTTC. The full variable domain, its missing parts supplied by reference TRBV2 and TRBJ2-7, is EPEVTQTPSHQVTQMGQEVILRCVPISNHLYFYWYRQILGQKVEFLVSFYNNEISEKSEIFDDQFSVERPDGSNFTLKIRSTKLEDSAMYFCASSVPGLAQSSYEQYFGPGTRLTVT.

The chain is built from TRBV7-2 and TRBJ2-7; D perhaps matches TRBD1 (6 bases). Germline CDR1 SGHTA, CDR2 FQGNSA. This CDR3 has 14 amino acids. The V end was cut by 3 bases, the J end by 5 bases, with 14 bases between. Here the CDR3 DNA reads TGTGCCAGCAGCTTCTCGGACAGACCTGACGAGCAGTACTTC. Amino acids: CASSFSDRPDEQYF.

On this clone: Other nucleotide sequences from this sample produce the same CDR3. CDR3 coding DNA: TGTGCCAGTAGTACAGGGAATTCACCCCTCCACTTT. Protein: CASSTGNSPLHF. This chain joins TRBV19 and TRBJ1-6, with a tentative D call TRBD1 (5 bases). The CDR3 contains 12 residues. V dropped 4 bases and J dropped 7 bases, with 5 bases sitting between them. Germline assignment: CDR1 LNHDA and CDR2 SQIVND (reference sequence).

V usage is TRBV9 and J usage is TRBJ2-7; 11 bases map to TRBD2. Germline assignment: CDR1 SGDLS and CDR2 YYNGEE. V was clipped by 1 base and J by 7 bases; unmatched bases: 22. The CDR3 is made up of 20 amino acids. The CDR3 region is CASSVTPGTSGPTGPEEQYF. Here the CDR3 DNA reads TGTGCCAGCAGCGTAACCCCCGGGACTAGCGGTCCTACGGGCCCTGAGGAGCAGTACTTC. The complete variable domain, with remaining parts taken from reference TRBV9 and TRBJ2-7, reads DSGVTQTPKHLITATGQRVTLRCSPRSGDLSVYWYQQSLDQGLQFLIQYYNGEERAKGNILERFSAQQFPDLHSELNLSSLELGDSALYFCASSVTPGTSGPTGPEEQYFGPGTRLTVT.

The genes are TRBV7-2 and TRBJ1-3; D might be TRBD1 (5 bases). V was shortened by 7 bases and J by 3 bases, with 25 bases between the two germline ends. This CDR3 spans 18 amino acids. The germline CDR1 and CDR2 sequences are SGHTA and FQGNSA. CDR3 amino acids: CASTSGALAPVVGNTIYF. CDR3 nucleotide sequence: TGTGCCAGCACCTCTGGGGCCCTGGCGCCTGTGGTTGGAAACACCATATATTTT.

The chain recombines TRBV24-1 with TRBJ2-1; a possible D gene is TRBD2 (6 bases). Trimming cost V 4 bases and J 7 bases, with 13 bases left between them. The CDR3 spans 14 residues. Germline CDR1 is KGHDR and CDR2 is SFDVKD. The CDR3 reads CATSEPGERNEQFF. Written as DNA, the CDR3 is TGTGCCACCAGTGAACCGGGGGAACGGAATGAGCAGTTCTTC.

The V and J genes are TRBV6-5 and TRBJ2-2, with D possibly TRBD1 on 6 matching bases. Trimming cost V 3 bases and J 9 bases, with 11 bases left between them. The CDR3 runs to 13 residues. Germline loops: CDR1 MNHEY, CDR2 SVGAGI. CDR3 sequence: CASSYKGTRELFF. The CDR3 coding sequence is TGTGCCAGCAGTTATAAGGGGACACGGGAGCTGTTTTTT.

The CDR3 reads CASSLGGGQETQYF. Here the CDR3 DNA reads TGTGCCAGCAGCTTAGGGGGAGGGCAAGAGACCCAGTACTTC. The chain joins TRBV11-2 to TRBJ2-5; 7 nucleotides align to TRBD2. This CDR3 spans 14 amino acids. Trimming took 1 base from V and 2 from J; bases not matched to a gene: 1. Germline V CDR1 and CDR2: SGHAT, FQNNGV.

The rearrangement joins TRBV3-1 (or the pseudogene TRBV3-2) to TRBJ1-2; 7 bases fit TRBD1. This CDR3 comprises 13 residues. Germline-derived CDR1 and CDR2 are LGHDT and YNNKEL (reference sequence). The V segment lost 4 bases and the J segment 2 bases; nucleotides outside the gene matches: 1. CDR3 region: CASSPGQNYGYTF. The CDR3 DNA follows: TGTGCCAGCAGCCCGGGACAGAACTATGGCTACACCTTC.

The chain combines TRBV18 with TRBJ1-2, with D unresolved. The V gene lost 3 bases and the J gene lost 8 bases, with 13 bases spanning the gap. The CDR3 spans 13 residues. Germline V gene data show CDR1 as KGHSH and CDR2 as LQKENI. This CDR3 reads CASSPRPEGGYTF. CDR3 coding DNA: TGTGCCAGCTCACCCCGGCCGGAGGGCGGCTACACCTTC.

The sample holds a few counts of this clone. The J gene is TRBJ1-1, the V gene TRBV7-9; 7 nucleotides align to TRBD1. From germline, CDR1 is SEHNR and CDR2 FQNEAQ (reference sequence). The CDR3 extends over 13 amino acids. The junction had 6 bases not matched to a gene; V was cut back by 3 bases and J by 8 bases. CDR3 loop: CASSFTGVEEAFF. Written as DNA, the CDR3 is TGTGCCAGCAGCTTTACAGGGGTAGAAGAAGCTTTCTTT.